These T cell receptor beta chains were read from a single sample in a study of cytomegalovirus exposure and HLA in healthy donors. TCRdb's copy holds only in-frame clones and misses some; the assay was immunoSEQ multiplex PCR. Of about 200,000 clones in the sample, roughly 84% were seen once. Specimen: PBMCs. All receptors come from a man between 50 and 59 years old in good health and CMV-seronegative. Each CDR3 is given with its conserved first and last residue. D genes are given only for firm matches. Size is omitted from some rows. Given values are once, few, many or a class for expanded clones.

TRBD2	.	TRBV11-3	TRBJ2-3	TGTGCCAGCAGCTTAGATACTAGCGGGAGGGCAGATACGCAGTATTTT	CASSLDTSGRADTQYF
TRBD2	.	TRBV19	TRBJ2-1	TGTGCCAGTAGTATAGCGGGCGGGAGCGGGAATGAGCAGTTCTTC	CASSIAGGSGNEQFF
.	.	TRBV5-1	TRBJ1-1	TGCGCCAGCAGCTTGGATATTTTATTGAACACTGAAGCTTTCTTT	CASSLDILLNTEAFF
.	few	TRBV4-2	TRBJ2-7	TGTGCCAGCAGCCAAGTAACCCTACAGGGACCTATGGACGAGCAGTACTTC	CASSQVTLQGPMDEQYF
TRBD1	.	TRBV27	TRBJ2-7	TGTGCCAGCTCCTCCCCGGGACAGGGGTTGTACGAGCAGTACTTC	CASSSPGQGLYEQYF
.	.	TRBV5-1	TRBJ1-4	TGCGCCAGCAGGTCGCGTACAGGGACGGGTGAAAAACTGTTTTTT	CASRSRTGTGEKLFF
.	.	TRBV12-5	TRBJ2-5	TGTGCTAGTGGTTTTTCATTGGAGACCCAGTACTTC	CASGFSLETQYF
.	.	TRBV27	TRBJ2-2	TGTGCCAGCAGTTTATCGGGGGGGCGAGGGACCGGGGAGCTGTTTTTT	CASSLSGGRGTGELFF
TRBD1	.	TRBV5-4	TRBJ2-7	TGTGCCAGCAGCTTTCCCGGGGACAGGGAACACGAGCAGTACTTC	CASSFPGDREHEQYF
TRBD1	.	TRBV5-1	TRBJ1-1	TGCGCCAGCGGAAAACCGGGACAGGGGAACACTGAAGCTTTCTTT	CASGKPGQGNTEAFF
.	.	TRBV10-3	TRBJ2-7	TGTGCCATCAGTGAGGGCAGGTTAGGTCTTCGCTCCTACGAGCAGTACTTC	CAISEGRLGLRSYEQYF
.	.	TRBV18	TRBJ2-7	TGTGCCAGCTCGGGCTCGACCTACGAGCAGTACTTC	CASSGSTYEQYF
.	.	TRBV6-5	TRBJ2-5	TGTGCCAGCAGCTGGTACCAAGAGAGTGTCCAGTACTTC	CASSWYQESVQYF
.	.	TRBV30	TRBJ1-4	TGTGCCTGGAGTAACCGGGGTGAAAAACTGTTTTTT	CAWSNRGEKLFF
.	.	TRBV5-1	TRBJ2-1	TGCGCCAGCAGCCGGTCCAATGAGCAGTTCTTC	CASSRSNEQFF
.	once	TRBV30	TRBJ1-2	TGTGCCTGGAGTGCCGGGACATCGGATGGCTACACCTTC	CAWSAGTSDGYTF
TRBD2	.	TRBV27	TRBJ2-1	TGTGCCAGCAGTTTAAGCGGGACTAACAATGAGCAGTTCTTC	CASSLSGTNNEQFF
TRBD1	few	TRBV28	TRBJ2-7	TGTGCCAGCACAATGACAGGGATACCCTACGAGCAGTACTTC	CASTMTGIPYEQYF